These 27 T cell receptor beta chains were all obtained from the same sample, sequenced in a study of shared clonotypes between healthy human individuals. Libraries were prepared by immunoSEQ multiplex PCR; TCRdb keeps only in-frame clonotypes and omits some of them. Of over 850,000 clones listed, approximately 80% are singletons. Sequencing used memory CD4+ T cells from PBMCs. Stated subset: CD45RA-negative fraction. These receptors were collected from a man in his late teens or twenties in good health. Some clones in this sample may be carry-over from other donors' samples.

Concerning this clone itself: This same CDR3 is encoded by further DNA sequences in the sample. V usage is TRBV9 and J usage is TRBJ2-1; maybe TRBD2 (5 bases). The CDR3 sequence is 13 residues long. Germline V gene data show CDR1 as SGDLS and CDR2 as YYNGEE. Deletions cut 3 bases from V and 1 base from J, with 5 bases between. The CDR3 DNA is TGTGCCAGCAGCGGGGAGTCCTACAATGAGCAGTTCTTC. It specifies CASSGESYNEQFF.

Worth noting for this clone: Other DNA variants within this sample encode the same CDR3. The chain carries TRBV5-5 and TRBJ2-3; D gene unclear. Germline CDR1 SGHKS, CDR2 YYEKEE (reference sequence). The CDR3 covers 13 residues. V was trimmed by 4 bases and J by 3 bases, leaving 9 bases between them. CDR3 residues: CASSPASTDTQYF. DNA of the CDR3: TGTGCCAGCAGCCCTGCATCAACAGATACGCAGTATTTT.

The chain carries TRBV9 and TRBJ2-2, with TRBD1 as a possible D gene (5 bases). Trimming cost V 6 bases and J 7 bases, with 19 bases left between them. CDR1 is SGDLS, CDR2 YYNGEE, per germline. The CDR3 is made up of 15 amino acids. The CDR3 spells CASTRGAGQGGELFF. Written as DNA, the CDR3 is TGTGCCAGCACCCGTGGGGCAGGGCAGGGCGGGGAGCTGTTTTTT.

With respect to this clone: A junction boundary mismatches the germline segment, possibly from a read error. The genes are TRBV19 and TRBJ2-7; D tentatively reads TRBD1 or TRBD2 (5 bases each). The CDR3 covers 12 residues. CDR1 and CDR2 from the germline V gene are LNHDA and SQIVND (reference sequence). The CDR3 sequence is CASSNTWGPVGF. Written as DNA, the CDR3 is TGTGCCAGTAGCAATACGTGGGGACCCGTCGGCTTC.

The chain is built from TRBV5-1 and TRBJ1-4; D perhaps matches TRBD1 (5 bases). V shed 5 bases and J shed 7 bases, with 12 bases lying between them. This CDR3 is 13 amino acids long. From germline, CDR1 is SGHRS and CDR2 YFSETQ. CDR3 DNA sequence: TGCGCCAGCAGACCCCCCGGGGGTGAAAAACTGTTTTTT. Its protein is CASRPPGGEKLFF.

The chain combines TRBV15 with TRBJ2-5; 15 positions match TRBD2. CDR1 is LNHNV and CDR2 is YYDKDF in the germline V gene (reference sequence). The CDR3 is 17 residues long. The J segment lost 5 bases and the V segment lost 1 base, leaving 5 bases of the junction unmatched. The CDR3 nucleotides are TGTGCCACCAGCAGAGGCGGACTAGCGGGAGGGGGGGAGACCCAGTACTTC. Encoded protein: CATSRGGLAGGGETQYF.

This clone is a singleton in its sample. This chain joins TRBV15 and TRBJ2-7, with TRBD2 identical over 7 bases. Trimming cost V 2 bases and J 5 bases; bases outside gene matches: 12. Germline V CDR1 and CDR2: LNHNV, YYDKDF (reference sequence). The CDR3 consists of 16 residues. The CDR3 is CATSRLDGRARNEQYF. In DNA, the CDR3 is TGTGCCACCAGCAGACTGGATGGGAGGGCGAGGAACGAGCAGTACTTC.

As concerns this clone: This sample also contains other DNA sequences that code for the same CDR3. This rearrangement joins TRBV28 to TRBJ2-7; D not resolved. The CDR3 totals 11 residues. Deletions cut 4 bases from V and 6 bases from J, with 7 bases between. Looked up from germline, CDR1 is MDHEN and CDR2 is SYDVKM. This chain's CDR3 is CASSSPSEQYF. The CDR3, as DNA: TGTGCCAGCAGTTCCCCGAGCGAGCAGTACTTC.

This clone was found once. The chain has TRBV2 and TRBJ1-1; D is ambiguous. The CDR3 runs to 13 residues. Trimming left V 7 bases short and J 3 bases short, with 12 bases between. The germline V gene encodes CDR1 SNHLY and CDR2 FYNNEI. This CDR3 reads CASKEAGYTEAFF. CDR3 nucleotides: TGTGCCAGCAAGGAAGCAGGCTACACTGAAGCTTTCTTT.

This clone showed up just once. The J gene is TRBJ1-1, the V gene TRBV5-4, with a tentative D call TRBD1 (5 bases). The CDR3 covers 13 residues. Deletions cut 7 bases from V and 6 bases from J, with 16 bases between. Germline V gene data show CDR1 as SGHNT and CDR2 as YYREEE (reference sequence). CDR3 DNA: TGTGCCAGCTTGGGGCCCCTCGGGGCTGAAGCTTTCTTT. It encodes CASLGPLGAEAFF.

This chain connects TRBV2 to TRBJ2-4; tentative D call: TRBD2 (6 bases). Germline CDR1 and CDR2: SNHLY and FYNNEI. The ends were cut back, 4 bases at V and 0 bases at J, with 13 bases in the middle. The CDR3 runs to 16 residues. CDR3 residues: CASSAGESLAKNIQYF. CDR3 nucleotide sequence: TGTGCCAGCAGTGCGGGGGAATCGTTAGCCAAAAACATTCAGTACTTC.

The chain combines TRBV15 with TRBJ2-5, with D uncertain. V was clipped by 1 base and J by 3 bases, with 6 bases between them. CDR3 length: 13 amino acids. Germline-derived CDR1 and CDR2 are LNHNV and YYDKDF (reference sequence). The CDR3 protein is CATSRAPKETQYF. The CDR3 coding sequence is TGTGCCACCAGCAGAGCCCCAAAAGAGACCCAGTACTTC.

The genes are TRBV28 and TRBJ2-7, with TRBD1 matching 11 bases. CDR3 length: 14 amino acids. J gave up 7 bases and V 6 bases, and 8 bases lay outside the gene matches. Germline CDR1 is MDHEN and CDR2 is SYDVKM. CDR3 sequence reads: CASSLGQGAGEQYF. In DNA, the CDR3 is TGTGCCAGCAGCCTCGGACAGGGGGCAGGAGAGCAGTACTTC.

This clone appeared a single time. The rearrangement links TRBV11-2 to TRBJ2-7; TRBD2 agrees at 7 bases. V lost 4 bases, J lost 4 bases, and 10 bases stayed unmatched. This CDR3 region has 15 residues. In germline, CDR1 is SGHAT, CDR2 FQNNGV. Here the CDR3 DNA reads TGTGCCAGCAGCTCGGGAGTGGGGGAGGGATACGAGCAGTACTTC. Protein product: CASSSGVGEGYEQYF. Full variable domain (missing parts from reference TRBV11-2 and TRBJ2-7): EAGVAQSPRYKIIEKRQSVAFWCNPISGHATLYWYQQILGQGPKLLIQFQNNGVVDDSQLPKDRFSAERLKGVDSTLKIQPAKLEDSAVYLCASSSGVGEGYEQYFGPGTRLTVT.

V and J are TRBV4-1 and TRBJ2-5; D may be TRBD2 (7 bases). The CDR3 loop spans 16 amino acids. CDR1 and CDR2 (germline): MGHRA, YSYEKL. V lost 1 base and J 3 bases, leaving 15 bases between the germline ends. CDR3 loop: CASSQVGRGAEETQYF. The CDR3 coding sequence is TGCGCCAGCAGCCAAGTAGGTCGGGGGGCGGAAGAGACCCAGTACTTC.

CDR3 nucleotide sequence: TGTGCCACCAGCAGAGATCTTATACTTCTCGGGGAGCTGTTTTTT. It yields the protein CATSRDLILLGELFF. The chain combines TRBV15 with TRBJ2-2; D unclear. V lost 0 bases and J lost 7, with 12 bases in between. The germline gives CDR1 LNHNV, CDR2 YYDKDF (reference sequence). The CDR3 is 15 residues long.

The chain links TRBV5-1 to TRBJ1-4, with 8 positions matching TRBD1. V was pared by 4 bases and J by 2 bases, with 7 bases of the junction left unmatched. Germline V gene sequence: CDR1 SGHRS, CDR2 YFSETQ. The CDR3 sequence is 16 residues long. DNA for the CDR3: TGCGCCAGCAGCCAACGGACAGGGAGGACTAATGAAAAACTGTTTTTT. Amino acid sequence: CASSQRTGRTNEKLFF.

V gene TRBV2 combines with J gene TRBJ2-5, with TRBD2 identical over 8 bases. The CDR3 sequence is 14 residues long. Unmatched junction bases numbered 9, after V lost 7 bases and J lost 5 bases. The germline CDR1 and CDR2 sequences are SNHLY and FYNNEI. CDR3 sequence reads: CASKERESWETQYF. The CDR3 region has the DNA TGTGCCAGCAAGGAGCGGGAGAGTTGGGAGACCCAGTACTTC.

The gene calls are TRBV5-1 and TRBJ1-1; 9 nucleotides agree with TRBD1. The germline gives CDR1 SGHRS, CDR2 YFSETQ. The CDR3 contains 15 residues. Unmatched junction bases numbered 6, after V lost 6 bases and J lost 0 bases. The CDR3 sequence is CASMDRGGMNTEAFF. The CDR3 DNA is TGCGCCAGCATGGACAGGGGTGGAATGAACACTGAAGCTTTCTTT.

V gene TRBV7-8 combines with J gene TRBJ2-7; 7 bases map to TRBD1. Germline V gene sequence: CDR1 SGHVS, CDR2 FQNEAQ. The junction had 9 bases not matched to a gene; V was cut back by 5 bases and J by 2 bases. CDR3 size: 15 residues. CDR3 sequence: CASSPVDRATYEQYF. The CDR3 DNA sequence: TGTGCCAGCAGCCCGGTCGACAGGGCGACCTACGAGCAGTACTTC.

Of note for this clone: With a much larger clone just one base away, this may be a read error. The V call is TRBV6-5, the J call TRBJ1-5; unclear D gene. The germline CDR1 and CDR2 sequences are MNHEY and SVGAGI. This CDR3 spans 12 amino acids. Trimming pared 4 bases from V and 0 bases from J, leaving 1 base between. In DNA form, the CDR3 reads TGTGCCAGCAGTTTTAGCAATCAGCCCCAGCATTTT. It specifies CASSFSNQPQHF.

The sample holds many counts of this clone. CDR3 DNA sequence: TGTGCCAGCAGGGGGACAGACATGGGCTTCTCTGGGGCCAACGTCCTGACTTTC. It specifies CASRGTDMGFSGANVLTF. This chain joins TRBV27 and TRBJ2-6, with 7 nucleotides matching TRBD1. Germline V CDR1 and CDR2: MNHEY, SMNVEV (reference sequence). Trimming took 6 bases from V and 0 from J; bases not matched to a gene: 11. This CDR3 region has 18 residues.

About this clone itself: A much larger clone differs from this one at a single base, so this may be a read error. This sequence joins TRBV7-3 and TRBJ1-2; the match to TRBD1 covers 9 bases. CDR3 size: 12 residues. V gave up 5 bases and J gave up 8 bases; unmatched junction bases: 3. Germline CDR1 is SGHTA and CDR2 is FQGTGA. Here the CDR3 reads CASSRTGEGYTF. Written as DNA, the CDR3 is TGTGCCAGCAGCAGGACAGGGGAAGGCTACACCTTC.

V gene TRBV6-1 combines with J gene TRBJ1-2; no clear D gene. This CDR3 comprises 13 residues. Germline-derived CDR1 and CDR2 are MNHNS and SASEGT. V shed 5 bases and J shed 5 bases, with 12 bases lying between them. The CDR3, as DNA: TGTGCCAGCAGTCTCGGGGAGACTTATGGCTACACCTTC. Protein sequence: CASSLGETYGYTF.

A remark on this clone: In the same sample, other DNA sequences code for this CDR3. The chain combines TRBV19 with TRBJ1-2; 8 bases are a match to TRBD1. Germline lookup yields CDR1 LNHDA and CDR2 SQIVND (reference sequence). The J segment lost 5 bases and the V segment lost 1 base, leaving 0 bases of the junction unmatched. The CDR3 loop spans 13 amino acids. DNA of the CDR3: TGTGCCAGTAGTATAGGGACAGGGTATGGCTACACCTTC. This translates into CASSIGTGYGYTF.

V is TRBV5-1 and J is TRBJ2-1; TRBD2 matches at 14 bases. J lost 8 bases, V lost 4 bases, and 17 bases had no gene match. The CDR3 extends over 19 amino acids. Germline loops: CDR1 SGHRS, CDR2 YFSETQ. CDR3 bases: TGCGCCAGCAGCCCCCCGACTAGCGGGAGGGCCCCCCGTACAGATGAGCAGTTCTTC. It yields the protein CASSPPTSGRAPRTDEQFF.

About this clone: A far more abundant clone sits one base away, making this likely a read error. In the same sample, other DNA sequences code for this CDR3. The V call is TRBV20-1, the J call TRBJ1-4; 8 positions agree with TRBD1. Trimming removed 6 bases from V and 12 bases from J; junction bases left unmatched: 6. Germline V gene data show CDR1 as DFQATT and CDR2 as SNEGSKA (reference sequence). The CDR3 length is 11 residues. The CDR3 region is CSAPRTGQLFF. CDR3 bases: TGCAGTGCCCCCAGGACAGGGCAACTGTTTTTT.